The 30 T cell receptor beta chains below all came from one sample that was sequenced in a study of low-dose radiotherapy and immunotherapy resistance in tumors. TRAV- and TRBV-specific primers were used for first-strand cDNA, which covered alpha and beta chains. The PCR that amplified TCRs ran for approximately 18 cycles, relying on a constant-region primer and a V-primer adapter. From the reads, TCRdb called clonotypes with MiXCR, one entry per CDR3 protein. The sample lists tens of thousands of distinct CDR3 sequences; 15% to 20% were seen once. Time point reported: before trial treatment. The source material was PBMCs, sampled before treatment. Every receptor here comes from a male donor with prostate cancer.

In the case of this clonotype: A read error may explain this, as a much larger clone is one base away. The chain couples TRBV6-1 to TRBJ2-3; tentatively, D is TRBD2 (6 bases). CDR1 is MNHNS and CDR2 is SASEGT in the germline V gene. The CDR3 spans 15 residues. CDR3 nucleotides: TGTGCCAGCACTGCCGGCGGCGGGGCCACAGATGCGCAGTATTTT. This gives the protein CASTAGGGATDAQYF.

The table lists this clonotype with many counts. The chain employs TRBV15 and TRBJ2-3; 11 bases agree with TRBD2. CDR1 and CDR2 (germline): LNHNV, YYDKDF (reference sequence). The CDR3 totals 16 residues. After removal of 4 bases from V and 6 bases from J, the junction contained 9 bases not matched to a gene. Here the CDR3 reads CATSKLSGGAGDTQYF. CDR3 bases: TGTGCCACCAGCAAGCTTAGCGGGGGGGCCGGGGATACGCAGTATTTT.

This clonotype was counted at least ten times. V gene TRBV30 combines with J gene TRBJ2-3, with TRBD1 matching 9 bases. Per germline, CDR1 GTSNPN and CDR2 SVGIG (reference sequence). Germline trimming cut 0 bases from V and 7 bases from J; bases unmatched to any gene: 8. This CDR3 is 15 amino acids long. The DNA of the CDR3 is TGTGCCTGGAGTGTAGATGTGACAGGGGGGAATACGCAGTATTTT. This gives the protein CAWSVDVTGGNTQYF.

This chain links TRBV10-3 with TRBJ1-2; 8 bases map to TRBD1. Germline CDR1 is ENHRY and CDR2 is SYGVKD. Trimming took 3 bases from V and 0 from J; bases not matched to a gene: 9. The CDR3 consists of 17 residues. CDR3 sequence: CAISDRDRSPPNYGYTF. CDR3 coding DNA: TGTGCCATCAGTGACCGGGACAGGTCCCCTCCTAACTATGGCTACACCTTC.

In the case of this clonotype: This may come from a read error, since a much larger clone is one base off. The V and J genes are TRBV6-6 and TRBJ2-3; D unclear. Trimming cost V 6 bases and J 2 bases, with 12 bases left between them. The CDR3 is made up of 14 amino acids. CDR1 and CDR2 (germline): MNHNY, SVGAGI (reference sequence). Here the CDR3 DNA reads TGTGCCAGCAGCAAGCCGAGGACCACAGATACGCAGTATTTT. Its protein product is CASSKPRTTDTQYF.

This clonotype has a count of ten or more. The V gene is TRBV5-1, the J gene TRBJ1-1, with D unresolved. The CDR3 totals 14 residues. Trimming pared 0 bases from V and 6 bases from J, leaving 12 bases between. The germline V gene has CDR1 SGHRS and CDR2 YFSETQ. DNA of the CDR3: TGCGCCAGCAGCTTGGTGGTTGGAGGGTCTGAAGCTTTCTTT. Its translation is CASSLVVGGSEAFF.

The chain recombines TRBV29-1 with TRBJ1-6; the match to TRBD1 covers 11 bases. CDR1 is SQVTM, CDR2 ANQGSEA, per germline. The CDR3 has 14 amino acids. After removal of 6 bases from V and 7 bases from J, the junction contained 5 bases not matched to a gene. This chain's CDR3 is CSVRTGGDNSPLHF. The CDR3 DNA reads TGCAGCGTAAGGACAGGGGGCGACAATTCACCCCTCCACTTT. Full variable domain (outside the CDR3, taken from reference TRBV29-1 and TRBJ1-6): SAVISQKPSRDICQRGTSLTIQCQVDSQVTMMFWYRQQPGQSLTLIATANQGSEATYESGFVIDKFPISRPNLTFSTLTVSNMSPEDSSIYLCSVRTGGDNSPLHFGNGTRLTVT.

This clonotype was detected ten times or more. The chain links TRBV3-1 to TRBJ2-1, with no clear D. The ends were cut back, 3 bases at V and 4 bases at J, with 22 bases in the middle. CDR1 is LGHDT, CDR2 YNNKEL, per germline (reference sequence). The CDR3 contains 18 residues. The CDR3 DNA reads as TGTGCCAGCAGCCATTCCATTTCCCGGTTTGATGTATACAATGAGCAGTTCTTC. Translated, it gives CASSHSISRFDVYNEQFF.

The chain employs TRBV5-4 and TRBJ2-7; 7 positions match TRBD1. Germline values: CDR1 SGHNT, CDR2 YYREEE (reference sequence). V dropped 4 bases and J dropped 1; count of bases not matched to a gene: 8. This CDR3 contains 15 residues. For the CDR3, the DNA is TGTGCCAGCAGCCCGGGCGGCAGGGGGTCCTACGAGCAGTACTTC. It specifies CASSPGGRGSYEQYF.

At least ten counts were recorded for this clonotype. The V gene is TRBV10-3, the J gene TRBJ2-1; 7 nucleotides agree with TRBD1. CDR1 and CDR2 from the germline V gene are ENHRY and SYGVKD. V dropped 6 bases and J dropped 4; count of bases not matched to a gene: 15. The CDR3 runs to 17 residues. CDR3 DNA: TGTGCCATCAGAAACGGGGCCAGGGACAGCCCTTACAATGAGCAGTTCTTC. This gives the protein CAIRNGARDSPYNEQFF.

This clonotype was observed many times. J is TRBJ1-1 and V is TRBV3-1; D is unresolved. This CDR3 is built from 13 residues. V was pared by 4 bases and J by 1 base, with 7 bases between. Germline V gene lookup returns CDR1 LGHDT and CDR2 YNNKEL (reference sequence). DNA of the CDR3: TGTGCCAGCAGCCGGGGAGGGAACACTGAAGCTTTCTTT. Its translation: CASSRGGNTEAFF.

As concerns this clonotype: Being one base from a much bigger clone, this may be a read error. This chain joins TRBV20-1 and TRBJ2-6; 8 positions agree with TRBD1. The germline gives CDR1 DFQATT, CDR2 SNEGSKA (reference sequence). This CDR3 comprises 11 residues. CDR3: CSAQGANALTF. The CDR3 nucleotides read TGCAGTGCCCAGGGGGCCAACGCCCTGACTTTC.

This sequence joins TRBV9 and TRBJ2-7; D might be TRBD1 (5 bases). V was shortened by 2 bases and J by 4 bases, with 16 bases between the two germline ends. This CDR3 has 15 residues. Germline loops: CDR1 SGDLS, CDR2 YYNGEE. The chain's CDR3 is CASSVGLSSDYEQYF. CDR3 sequence (DNA): TGTGCCAGCAGCGTGGGGCTGAGCTCAGATTACGAGCAGTACTTC.

This clonotype was recorded at least ten times. The rearrangement links TRBV6-8 to TRBJ2-7; 7 positions match TRBD2. This CDR3 comprises 16 residues. Losses at the gene ends were 4 bases for V and 7 bases for J; bases not matched to a gene: 16. Looked up from germline, CDR1 is MNHGY and CDR2 is SAAAGT. In DNA, the CDR3 is TGTGCCAGCAGTTTTCTTAGTGGGGGGGAACTTAGGGAGCAGTACTTC. This encodes CASSFLSGGELREQYF.

J is TRBJ2-7 and V is TRBV6-2 or TRBV6-3, with TRBD1 identical over 9 bases. Trimming cost V 5 bases and J 0 bases; bases outside gene matches: 2. The CDR3 sequence is 14 residues long. CDR1 is MNHEY, CDR2 SVGEGT, per germline. CDR3 amino acids: CASSGTGSSYEQYF. DNA of the CDR3: TGTGCCAGCAGTGGGACAGGGAGCTCCTACGAGCAGTACTTC.

V is TRBV5-1 and J is TRBJ1-6; 8 bases align to TRBD1. CDR1 SGHRS and CDR2 YFSETQ come from the germline V gene. The V and J ends lost 6 bases and 9 bases, in that order; junction bases with no gene match: 8. This CDR3 spans 14 amino acids. The CDR3 loop reads CASTPGQGSSPLHF. The CDR3, as DNA: TGCGCCAGCACTCCCGGACAGGGCAGTTCACCCCTCCACTTT.

This clonotype was seen at least ten times. The rearrangement joins TRBV20-1 to TRBJ2-1, with a tentative D call TRBD2 (5 bases). Germline V CDR1 and CDR2: DFQATT, SNEGSKA (reference sequence). There are 15 residues in the CDR3. Deletions cut 8 bases from V and 0 bases from J, with 17 bases between. For the CDR3, the DNA is TGCAGTAGTACTAGTGACCAATACTCCTACAATGAGCAGTTCTTC. This translates into CSSTSDQYSYNEQFF.

This clonotype appeared once. The chain uses TRBV5-1 and TRBJ2-2; D call uncertain. The germline V gene has CDR1 SGHRS and CDR2 YFSETQ. Trimming shortened V by 0 bases and J by 5 bases, and 14 bases separated the two germline ends. The CDR3 loop spans 16 amino acids. The CDR3 bases are TGCGCCAGCAGCTTGGAGGCTAGTGGGCTTACCGGGGAGCTGTTTTTT. Translation: CASSLEASGLTGELFF.

This clonotype has at least ten counts. The rearrangement uses TRBV12-3 or TRBV12-4 and TRBJ1-4; unclear D gene. This CDR3 spans 15 amino acids. With 4 bases removed from V and 5 bases from J, the gap between germline ends came to 14 bases. CDR3 sequence: CASSSWAGLNEKLFF. For the CDR3, the DNA is TGTGCCAGCAGTTCTTGGGCAGGCCTGAATGAAAAACTGTTTTTT.

This clonotype was observed many times. This chain connects TRBV18 to TRBJ2-5; D may be TRBD2 (6 bases). This CDR3 has 15 amino acids. Germline V gene sequence: CDR1 KGHSH, CDR2 LQKENI. The ends were cut back, 3 bases at V and 7 bases at J, with 18 bases in the middle. The CDR3 reads CASSPSTDQAGTQYF. As DNA, the CDR3 is TGTGCCAGCTCACCGTCGACAGACCAAGCGGGGACCCAGTACTTC.

This clonotype was picked up a small number of times. The gene calls are TRBV12-3 or TRBV12-4 and TRBJ2-2, with D tentatively TRBD1 (5 bases). The CDR3 spans 13 residues. V was trimmed by 7 bases and J by 1 base, leaving 7 bases between them. CDR3 DNA: TGTGCCAGCATGGGGCTGAACACCGGGGAGCTGTTTTTT. It is translated as CASMGLNTGELFF.

Details on this clonotype: With only one base between it and a far larger clone, this is likely a read error. Here the CDR3 reads CASSLGPSHNEPFF. The CDR3 DNA reads as TGTGCCAGCAGCTTAGGGCCTAGCCACAATGAGCCCTTCTTC. This chain joins TRBV13 and TRBJ2-5; tentative D call: TRBD2 (5 bases). CDR1 and CDR2 from the germline V gene are PRHDT and FYEKMQ (reference sequence). The CDR3 contains 14 residues.

This clonotype occurred many times. This chain uses TRBV6-4 with TRBJ2-2; 7 bases are a match to TRBD1. Germline V gene lookup returns CDR1 MRHNA and CDR2 SNTAGT. This CDR3 spans 14 amino acids. V dropped 2 bases and J dropped 3; count of bases not matched to a gene: 0. The CDR3 reads CASSDGTDTGELFF. CDR3 nucleotides: TGTGCCAGCAGTGACGGGACAGACACCGGGGAGCTGTTTTTT.

This clonotype was counted many times. The V call is TRBV11-2, the J call TRBJ2-7; D is perhaps TRBD2 (5 bases). Germline V CDR1 and CDR2: SGHAT, FQNNGV. V lost 5 bases to trimming and J lost 10 bases, with 24 bases between them. The length of the CDR3 is 15 residues. DNA for the CDR3: TGTGCCAGCAGCCGAGGGCCTTTGATTCGATTTTTTCAGTACTTC. As protein: CASSRGPLIRFFQYF.

This clonotype has ten or more counts. The genes are TRBV12-5 and TRBJ2-5; maybe TRBD1 (6 bases). Per the germline V gene, CDR1 is LGHNT and CDR2 is FRNRAP. V shed 6 bases and J shed 1 base, with 9 bases lying between them. This CDR3 comprises 13 residues. The CDR3 DNA follows: TGTGCTAGTGGCCACAGGGTCCAAGAGACCCAGTACTTC. The encoded protein is CASGHRVQETQYF.

This clonotype occurred many times. V is TRBV2 and J is TRBJ2-3; D is unresolved. The germline CDR1 and CDR2 sequences are SNHLY and FYNNEI. The ends were cut back, 9 bases at V and 1 base at J, with 8 bases in the middle. The CDR3 is made up of 12 amino acids. CDR3 sequence: CARSVGTDTQYF. The CDR3 DNA sequence: TGTGCCAGGTCCGTGGGCACAGATACGCAGTATTTT. The full variable domain, in which reference TRBV2 and TRBJ2-3 provide the parts outside the CDR3, is EPEVTQTPSHQVTQMGQEVILRCVPISNHLYFYWYRQILGQKVEFLVSFYNNEISEKSEIFDDQFSVERPDGSNFTLKIRSTKLEDSAMYFCARSVGTDTQYFGPGTRLTVL.

This clonotype was counted only a few times. This sequence joins TRBV6-2 or TRBV6-3 and TRBJ1-5; 7 bases line up with TRBD1. Germline CDR1 and CDR2: MNHEY and SVGEGT. The CDR3 runs to 16 residues. J lost 7 bases, V lost 2 bases, and 11 bases had no gene match. The CDR3 DNA is TGTGCCAGCAGTTACCAGGGGGTGAAGGTAGTGCAGCCCCAGCATTTT. Translating it yields CASSYQGVKVVQPQHF.

This clonotype was observed many times. The rearrangement joins TRBV19 to TRBJ1-1; D is perhaps TRBD1 (6 bases). The V and J ends lost 9 bases and 0 bases respectively, with 11 bases between them. This CDR3 is built from 13 residues. Germline V gene lookup returns CDR1 LNHDA and CDR2 SQIVND (reference sequence). For the CDR3, the DNA is TGTGCCAGCAGGGACAAAATGAACACTGAAGCTTTCTTT. Translation gives CASRDKMNTEAFF.

This clonotype came up many times. CDR3 protein: CASSPPGQGAGQPQHF. DNA for the CDR3: TGTGCCAGCTCACCTCCGGGACAGGGGGCTGGTCAGCCCCAGCATTTT. V gene TRBV18 combines with J gene TRBJ1-5; the match to TRBD1 covers 12 bases. The CDR3 contains 16 residues. With V trimmed by 3 bases and J by 6 bases, 6 bases remained unmatched. The germline V gene has CDR1 KGHSH and CDR2 LQKENI.

This clonotype turned up a few times. The V and J genes are TRBV6-8 and TRBJ2-7; either TRBD1 or TRBD2 may supply D (5 bases each). The CDR3 runs 14 residues. Trimming shortened V by 5 bases and J by 1 base, and 12 bases separated the two germline ends. CDR1 is MNHGY and CDR2 is SAAAGT in the germline V gene. The CDR3 DNA reads as TGTGCCAGCAGTAGGGACCCGGGATCCTACGAGCAGTACTTC. This translates into CASSRDPGSYEQYF.